Each of the 25 T cell receptor beta chains below was sequenced from the same sample in a study of blood T cell repertoires in COVID-19. Libraries were prepared by immunoSEQ multiplex PCR; TCRdb keeps only in-frame clonotypes and omits some of them. This sample has about 69,000 clones, with 75% to 90% found just once. The sample taken for sequencing was peripheral blood. These receptors all stem from a human donor in a cohort sampled during active COVID-19.

This clone was found once. The gene calls are TRBV4-1 and TRBJ2-7; no clear D. The V gene's germline CDR1 is MGHRA and CDR2 YSYEKL. The CDR3 length is 12 residues. Trimming left V 4 bases short and J 4 bases short, with 8 bases between. CDR3 nucleotides: TGCGCCAGCAGCCGAGACGGGTACGAGCAGTACTTC. Translated, it gives CASSRDGYEQYF.

The gene calls are TRBV27 and TRBJ1-2; the match to TRBD1 covers 8 bases. The CDR3 consists of 12 residues. Trimming took 7 bases from V and 3 from J; bases not matched to a gene: 1. Germline CDR1 and CDR2: MNHEY and SMNVEV (reference sequence). CDR3 region: CASTGGDYGYTF. CDR3 nucleotides: TGTGCCAGCACAGGGGGCGACTATGGCTACACCTTC.

The chain employs TRBV6-2 or TRBV6-3 and TRBJ2-7; 14 bases are shared with TRBD2. CDR1 is MNHEY and CDR2 is SVGEGT in the germline V gene. The V segment lost 2 bases and the J segment 0 bases; nucleotides outside the gene matches: 12. The CDR3 runs to 20 residues. In DNA form, the CDR3 reads TGTGCCAGCAGTTACCTTCTGGGGACTAGCGGGGGCCTCAGCTCCTACGAGCAGTACTTC. It codes for CASSYLLGTSGGLSSYEQYF.

J is TRBJ2-1 and V is TRBV24-1; 7 bases map to TRBD2. The CDR3 is made up of 11 amino acids. V lost 5 bases, J lost 10 bases, and 1 base stayed unmatched. Germline CDR1 KGHDR, CDR2 SFDVKD. This chain's CDR3 is CATSVGGEQFF. Written as DNA, the CDR3 is TGTGCCACCAGTGTGGGGGGGGAGCAGTTCTTC.

A few counts support this clone. This chain's CDR3 is CASSPALAGNTIYF. In nucleotides, the CDR3 is TGTGCCAGCAGTCCAGCGCTCGCGGGAAACACCATATATTTT. The J gene is TRBJ1-3, the V gene TRBV25-1; D uncertain. The CDR3 sequence is 14 residues long. From germline, CDR1 is MGHDK and CDR2 SYGVNS. V was shortened by 5 bases and J by 4 bases, with 12 bases between the two germline ends. Drawing the rest from reference TRBV25-1 and TRBJ1-3, the complete variable domain is EADIYQTPRYLVIGTGKKITLECSQTMGHDKMYWYQQDPGMELHLIHYSYGVNSTEKGDLSSESTVSRIRTEHFPLTLESARPSHTSQYLCASSPALAGNTIYFGEGSWLTVV.

V is TRBV3-1 (or the pseudogene TRBV3-2) and J is TRBJ2-7, with 9 nucleotides matching TRBD2. This CDR3 spans 17 amino acids. The trim removed 2 bases at V and 0 bases at J, leaving 8 bases unmatched. CDR1 is LGHDT and CDR2 is YNNKEL in the germline V gene (reference sequence). CDR3 DNA sequence: TGTGCCAGCAGCCAACCCGGGACTAGCACCTCCTCCTACGAGCAGTACTTC. Its translation is CASSQPGTSTSSYEQYF.

This clone was counted only a few times. The V call is TRBV9, the J call TRBJ2-7; TRBD1 agrees at 7 bases. The CDR3 consists of 14 residues. Germline loops: CDR1 SGDLS, CDR2 YYNGEE. J was trimmed by 2 bases and V by 2 bases; bases with no gene match: 4. The CDR3 protein is CASSVGDSPYEQYF. The CDR3, as DNA: TGTGCCAGCAGCGTTGGGGACAGTCCCTACGAGCAGTACTTC.

This clone came up once. This chain joins TRBV2 and TRBJ1-1; the D gene is possibly TRBD1 (5 bases). Germline CDR1 and CDR2: SNHLY and FYNNEI. The length of the CDR3 is 15 residues. The V and J ends lost 5 bases and 5 bases respectively, with 18 bases between them. This CDR3 reads CASSYRASGKTEAFF. The CDR3 DNA is TGTGCCAGCAGTTACCGGGCCTCAGGGAAGACTGAAGCTTTCTTT. Full variable domain (missing parts from reference TRBV2 and TRBJ1-1): EPEVTQTPSHQVTQMGQEVILRCVPISNHLYFYWYRQILGQKVEFLVSFYNNEISEKSEIFDDQFSVERPDGSNFTLKIRSTKLEDSAMYFCASSYRASGKTEAFFGQGTRLTVV.

The V gene is TRBV2, the J gene TRBJ1-1; D not resolved. Germline CDR1 SNHLY, CDR2 FYNNEI. This CDR3 has 12 residues. Trimming stripped 6 bases from V and 1 base from J, with 6 bases between. CDR3 sequence: CASREANTEAFF. DNA of the CDR3: TGTGCCAGCAGGGAGGCGAACACTGAAGCTTTCTTT.

This sequence joins TRBV5-4 and TRBJ1-6, with D unresolved. Germline V gene data show CDR1 as SGHNT and CDR2 as YYREEE (reference sequence). Between the trimmed V and J ends, which lost 0 bases and 11 bases, there was a span of 6 bases. The CDR3 length is 12 residues. The CDR3 region is CASSLDGAPLHF. In DNA, the CDR3 is TGTGCCAGCAGCTTGGACGGGGCACCCCTCCACTTT.

J is TRBJ2-3 and V is TRBV19; 14 bases align to TRBD2. This CDR3 has 18 amino acids. Germline-derived CDR1 and CDR2 are LNHDA and SQIVND (reference sequence). V shed 5 bases, J shed 2 bases, and the junction held 9 bases outside the gene matches. CDR3 sequence reads: CASSGGLAGAPHTDTQYF. CDR3 in DNA: TGTGCCAGTAGTGGGGGACTAGCGGGGGCGCCTCACACAGATACGCAGTATTTT.

V is TRBV2 and J is TRBJ1-2, with D maybe TRBD1 (5 bases). With 4 bases removed from V and 2 bases from J, the gap between germline ends came to 17 bases. CDR1 and CDR2 (germline): SNHLY, FYNNEI. There are 16 residues in the CDR3. This CDR3 is CASSVNRDSANYGYTF. The CDR3 DNA sequence: TGTGCCAGCAGTGTTAATAGAGACAGCGCGAACTATGGCTACACCTTC.

The chain carries TRBV6-4 and TRBJ2-5, with a possible D match to TRBD1 (6 bases). Germline V gives CDR1 MRHNA, CDR2 SNTAGT. The CDR3 has 15 residues. The ends were cut back, 5 bases at V and 7 bases at J, with 20 bases in the middle. CDR3: CASSPRGGPRGTQYF. CDR3 DNA: TGTGCCAGCAGTCCCCGAGGGGGTCCACGAGGGACCCAGTACTTC.

The count of this clone is one. CDR3 region: CAWSEGRGSYGYTF. CDR3 DNA sequence: TGTGCCTGGAGTGAGGGCAGGGGATCTTATGGCTACACCTTC. The chain is built from TRBV30 and TRBJ1-2; tentative D call: TRBD1 (6 bases). V was clipped by 1 base and J by 5 bases, with 14 bases between them. Looked up from germline, CDR1 is GTSNPN and CDR2 is SVGIG (reference sequence). The CDR3 sequence is 14 residues long.

Here the CDR3 reads CASSWEAIGNSNQPQHF. The CDR3 DNA sequence: TGCGCCAGCAGCTGGGAGGCGATCGGCAACAGCAATCAGCCCCAGCATTTT. This sequence joins TRBV5-1 and TRBJ1-5; D is uncertain. CDR1 and CDR2 (germline): SGHRS, YFSETQ. V was trimmed by 3 bases and J by 1 base, leaving 17 bases between them. The CDR3 spans 17 residues.

The CDR3 reads CASSLILGAGNEQFF. DNA of the CDR3: TGTGCCAGCAGCTTGATACTGGGGGCTGGCAATGAGCAGTTCTTC. The chain carries TRBV7-3 and TRBJ2-1, with TRBD1 as a possible D gene (6 bases). The germline V and J ends were trimmed by 3 bases and 6 bases, with 15 bases remaining between them. Germline V gene sequence: CDR1 SGHTA, CDR2 FQGTGA. CDR3 size: 15 residues.

The gene calls are TRBV2 and TRBJ1-1; perhaps TRBD1 as D (6 bases). V lost 7 bases and J 7 bases, leaving 16 bases between the germline ends. The V gene's germline CDR1 is SNHLY and CDR2 FYNNEI. This CDR3 has 13 residues. CDR3 region: CASNGAPGVEAFF. The CDR3 DNA reads TGTGCCAGCAACGGGGCCCCAGGGGTTGAAGCTTTCTTT.

This clone was observed a few times. The V call is TRBV18, the J call TRBJ1-6, with 8 bases that match TRBD1. The V gene end was trimmed by 0 bases and the J gene end by 10 bases; junction bases not matched to a gene: 14. This CDR3 comprises 18 residues. CDR1 KGHSH and CDR2 LQKENI come from the germline V gene. The CDR3 reads CASSPPWRTGQGDSPLHF. CDR3 nucleotide sequence: TGTGCCAGCTCACCACCTTGGCGGACAGGGCAGGGGGACTCACCCCTCCACTTT. The variable domain in full, with the rest retrieved from reference TRBV18 and TRBJ1-6, is NAGVMQNPRHLVRRRGQEARLRCSPMKGHSHVYWYRQLPEEGLKFMVYLQKENIIDESGMPKERFSAEFPKEGPSILRIQQVVRGDSAAYFCASSPPWRTGQGDSPLHFGNGTRLTVT.

The chain combines TRBV9 with TRBJ2-2, with 10 bases fitting TRBD1. Losses at the gene ends were 0 bases for V and 6 bases for J; bases not matched to a gene: 5. The CDR3 consists of 16 residues. Germline V gives CDR1 SGDLS, CDR2 YYNGEE. CDR3 nucleotide sequence: TGTGCCAGCAGCGTAGAGGGGACAGGGGTAGCCGGGGAGCTGTTTTTT. Protein sequence: CASSVEGTGVAGELFF. Variable domain in full (rest from reference TRBV9 and TRBJ2-2): DSGVTQTPKHLITATGQRVTLRCSPRSGDLSVYWYQQSLDQGLQFLIQYYNGEERAKGNILERFSAQQFPDLHSELNLSSLELGDSALYFCASSVEGTGVAGELFFGEGSRLTVL.

This sequence joins TRBV9 and TRBJ1-3; D uncertain. The CDR3 sequence is 16 residues long. The V end lost 0 bases, the J end lost 0 bases, and 10 bases lay between the germline ends. Germline-derived CDR1 and CDR2 are SGDLS and YYNGEE. As DNA, the CDR3 is TGTGCCAGCAGCGTAGGCGCACAGAGCTCTGGAAACACCATATATTTT. Encoded protein: CASSVGAQSSGNTIYF. Full variable domain (outside the CDR3, taken from reference TRBV9 and TRBJ1-3): DSGVTQTPKHLITATGQRVTLRCSPRSGDLSVYWYQQSLDQGLQFLIQYYNGEERAKGNILERFSAQQFPDLHSELNLSSLELGDSALYFCASSVGAQSSGNTIYFGEGSWLTVV.

The chain recombines TRBV7-9 with TRBJ2-3; D perhaps matches TRBD2 (7 bases). The CDR3 runs to 15 residues. V gave up 4 bases and J gave up 3 bases, with 14 bases separating them. CDR1 and CDR2 (germline): SEHNR, FQNEAQ (reference sequence). The CDR3 loop reads CASSSLGRGTDTQYF. The CDR3 DNA follows: TGTGCCAGCAGCTCGTTGGGGAGGGGGACAGATACGCAGTATTTT.

The rearrangement uses TRBV19 and TRBJ1-1; 8 bases are a match to TRBD1. J was trimmed by 2 bases and V by 5 bases; bases with no gene match: 10. In germline, CDR1 is LNHDA, CDR2 SQIVND (reference sequence). CDR3 length equals 16 residues. The DNA for the CDR3 is TGTGCCAGTAGTCTCACCCCGGGACAGGCTAACACTGAAGCTTTCTTT. Translating it yields CASSLTPGQANTEAFF.

J is TRBJ2-1 and V is TRBV13, with 7 bases that match TRBD2. CDR1 PRHDT and CDR2 FYEKMQ come from the germline V gene (reference sequence). J was trimmed by 8 bases and V by 2 bases; bases with no gene match: 9. The CDR3 covers 15 residues. CDR3 DNA sequence: TGTGCCAGCAGCTTACGGCGGGGGTCCAGCGATGAGCAGTTCTTC. It encodes CASSLRRGSSDEQFF.

The chain has TRBV7-6 and TRBJ1-2; perhaps TRBD1 as D (6 bases). The germline V and J ends were trimmed by 4 bases and 5 bases, with 20 bases remaining between them. This CDR3 has 16 amino acids. Germline V gene data show CDR1 as SGHVS and CDR2 as FNYEAQ. CDR3 sequence: CASSSLQGPPSYGYTF. The CDR3 DNA is TGTGCCAGCAGCTCCCTACAGGGCCCCCCGAGTTATGGCTACACCTTC.

The chain employs TRBV18 and TRBJ2-5; D unresolved. CDR3 length: 13 amino acids. Trimming took off 3 bases at V and 0 bases at J, with 5 bases between the two ends. Germline CDR1 reads KGHSH; CDR2 reads LQKENI. CDR3 sequence (DNA): TGTGCCAGCTCACCGGGCTACCAAGAGACCCAGTACTTC. It is translated as CASSPGYQETQYF.